The 5 T cell receptor beta chains in this list originate from one sample, sequenced in a study of circulating CD8 cells and anti-PD-1 response in melanoma. From live CD3+CD8+TCRalphabeta+ cells, four PD-1 and/or TIGIT subsets were sorted. TCR libraries were prepared from about 15 ng of total RNA with the QIAseq Immune Repertoire TCR panel. TCRdb analysed the reads with MiXCR anew, one entry per CDR3 protein. The sample has under 500 distinct CDR3 sequences; approximately 4.8% are singletons. This material consisted of CD8+ T cells from PBMCs, taken at baseline or after one month of anti-PD-1 therapy (not recorded which). Source of these receptors: a human donor with melanoma.

Relative to its sample, this clonotype is medium-sized. The V and J genes are TRBV27 and TRBJ1-1; TRBD1 might be the D (5 bases). The length of the CDR3 is 11 residues. Germline V gene sequence: CDR1 MNHEY, CDR2 SMNVEV (reference sequence). Trimming left V 8 bases short and J 8 bases short, with 12 bases between. DNA of the CDR3: TGTGCCAGCGCTCAACGGGGGGAAGCTTTCTTT. Its translation: CASAQRGEAFF.

Relative to its sample, this clonotype is large. V usage is TRBV7-6 and J usage is TRBJ2-1; TRBD2 matches 7 bases. The V gene end was trimmed by 3 bases and the J gene end by 7 bases; junction bases not matched to a gene: 12. Germline values: CDR1 SGHVS, CDR2 FNYEAQ. There are 16 residues in the CDR3. The CDR3 nucleotides read TGTGCCAGCAGCTTGGGCGGCAGCGGGATGGGGAATGAGCAGTTCTTC. Protein: CASSLGGSGMGNEQFF.

In its sample, this clonotype is medium-sized. The chain is built from TRBV7-8 and TRBJ2-7; D remains ambiguous. Trimming stripped 1 base from V and 2 bases from J, with 12 bases between. The CDR3 contains 15 residues. Germline-derived CDR1 and CDR2 are SGHVS and FQNEAQ. CDR3 bases: TGTGCCAGCAGCTTAGGATGGGTCGTCACCTACGAGCAGTACTTC. This encodes CASSLGWVVTYEQYF. The variable domain in full, with the rest retrieved from reference TRBV7-8 and TRBJ2-7, is GAGVSQSPRYKVAKRGQDVALRCDPISGHVSLFWYQQALGQGPEFLTYFQNEAQLDKSGLPSDRFFAERPEGSVSTLKIQRTQQEDSAVYLCASSLGWVVTYEQYFGPGTRLTVT.

By share of the sample, this clonotype is large. The chain uses TRBV29-1 and TRBJ1-1; 7 bases are shared with TRBD1. Per the germline V gene, CDR1 is SQVTM and CDR2 is ANQGSEA. This CDR3 spans 17 amino acids. The junction had 16 bases not matched to a gene; V was cut back by 6 bases and J by 0 bases. The DNA of the CDR3 is TGCAGCGTGGACGGGACAGTAACTTCTCTTATGAACACTGAAGCTTTCTTT. Translated, it gives CSVDGTVTSLMNTEAFF. The complete variable domain, with remaining parts taken from reference TRBV29-1 and TRBJ1-1, reads SAVISQKPSRDICQRGTSLTIQCQVDSQVTMMFWYRQQPGQSLTLIATANQGSEATYESGFVIDKFPISRPNLTFSTLTVSNMSPEDSSIYLCSVDGTVTSLMNTEAFFGQGTRLTVV.

Relative to its sample, this clonotype is medium-sized (0.01 to 0.1%). The V and J genes are TRBV20-1 and TRBJ2-1; weak D call: TRBD1 (6 bases). Between the trimmed V and J ends, which lost 8 bases and 0 bases, there was a span of 14 bases. This CDR3 comprises 14 residues. The germline V gene encodes CDR1 DFQATT and CDR2 SNEGSKA (reference sequence). CDR3 in DNA: TGCAGTACCCTATCGGACAGCTCCTACAATGAGCAGTTCTTC. It is translated as CSTLSDSSYNEQFF.